This is a list of T cell receptor beta chains from one sample in a study of blood T cell repertoires in COVID-19. Profiling relied on immunoSEQ multiplex PCR, and the TCRdb table lists in-frame clones only, not all of them. In the table there are about 330,000 clones, more than 75% of which are singletons. Sequencing was carried out using peripheral blood. The receptor set was obtained from a woman aged 50 to 60 with active or convalescent COVID-19. Both conserved end residues are part of each CDR3. The D gene is left open where the match is weak.

d_call j_call v_call cdr3_nt cdr3_aa
TRBD1 TRBJ1-1 TRBV9 TGTGCCAGCAGCGTAGGGTGGGACAGTTGGGAAGCTTTCTTT CASSVGWDSWEAFF
TRBD2 TRBJ2-3 TRBV5-1 TGCGCCAGCCACCGGGACTACACAGATACGCAGTATTTT CASHRDYTDTQYF
. TRBJ1-1 TRBV7-6 TGTGCCAGCAGCGAAATCATATCGGGTAACACTGAAGCTTTCTTT CASSEIISGNTEAFF
. TRBJ1-1 TRBV25-1 TGTGCCAGCAGTGAGTTGGCTTCTATCGAGGACACTGAAGCTTTCTTT CASSELASIEDTEAFF
. TRBJ2-2 TRBV7-9 TGTGCCAGCAGCTTAGTCGTCGGGGGATCCGGGGAGCTGTTTTTT CASSLVVGGSGELFF
. TRBJ1-5 TRBV7-8 TGTGCCAGCAGCTTAGGCAGATTGCAGCCCCAGCATTTT CASSLGRLQPQHF
. TRBJ1-2 TRBV12-3/TRBV12-4 TGTGCCAGCAGTCTGCCCGGACTCTATGGCTACACCTTC CASSLPGLYGYTF
. TRBJ2-2 TRBV2 TGTGCCAGCAGGGCCGACAGTACGAACACCGGGGAGCTGTTTTTT CASRADSTNTGELFF
. TRBJ2-2 TRBV5-1 TGCGCCAGCAGCTCGATAGGGGGTCGAGGCACCGGGGAGCTGTTTTTT CASSSIGGRGTGELFF
. TRBJ1-2 TRBV6-2/TRBV6-3 TGTGCCAGCAGTTACGATGCAAGGGTCGGGAAGGCTAACTATGGCTACACCTTC CASSYDARVGKANYGYTF
TRBD1 TRBJ1-6 TRBV5-1 TGCGCCAGCAGCTTAGCGGACAGGGCAAAGAATTCACCCCTCCACTTT CASSLADRAKNSPLHF
. TRBJ2-1 TRBV5-8 TGTGCCAGCAGCTTACGACAACTCCCCGAGCAGTTCTTC CASSLRQLPEQFF
. TRBJ2-2 TRBV19 TGTGCCAGTAGTGTCTCTACGGCCGGGGAGCTGTTTTTT CASSVSTAGELFF
. TRBJ1-1 TRBV15 TGTGCCACCAGCAGAGAACAGAACACTGAAGCTTTCTTT CATSREQNTEAFF
TRBD2 TRBJ2-3 TRBV4-1 TGCGCCAGCAGCCAAGATAGGGCTAGCGGAACCACAGATACGCAGTATTTT CASSQDRASGTTDTQYF
TRBD2 TRBJ2-1 TRBV2 TGTGCCAGCACCGCTAGCGGGCACTCCTACAATGAGCAGTTCTTC CASTASGHSYNEQFF
TRBD1 TRBJ1-2 TRBV9 TGTGCCAGCAGCGGCCGGACAGGGGACGGGCGTGGCTACACCTTC CASSGRTGDGRGYTF
TRBD1 TRBJ2-7 TRBV27 TGTGCCAGCAGTTTTCCGGGACAGGGGTTCGACGAGCAGTACTTC CASSFPGQGFDEQYF
. TRBJ1-6 TRBV7-3 TGTGCCAGCAGCGGACGTCAGGGTCCCTATAATTCACCCCTCCACTTT CASSGRQGPYNSPLHF
. TRBJ1-4 TRBV5-6 TGTGCCAGCAGCTTGGGTAGAAATGAAAAACTGTTTTTT CASSLGRNEKLFF
. TRBJ2-7 TRBV27 TGTGCCAGCAGTTTGCGGGGCTTGGGACAGATCTACGAGCAGTACTTC CASSLRGLGQIYEQYF
TRBD1 TRBJ2-1 TRBV11-2 TGTGCCAGCAGCTTAGTCGGGACAGGGGGGACCTACAATGAGCAGTTCTTC CASSLVGTGGTYNEQFF
TRBD2 TRBJ2-3 TRBV9 TGTGCCAGCAACCGGGGGGGAGATACGCAGTATTTT CASNRGGDTQYF
TRBD1 TRBJ1-2 TRBV28 TGTGCCAGCAGTCCCCTTAGGGGGACAGGGGGCGCCGACTATGGCTACACCTTC CASSPLRGTGGADYGYTF
. TRBJ1-5 TRBV6-5 TGTGCCAGCAGTCCAAGGGGGGGTCAGCCCCAGCATTTT CASSPRGGQPQHF
. TRBJ2-2 TRBV9 TGTGCCAGCAGCGTAGACCGGCAGGGGTACACCGGGGAGCTGTTTTTT CASSVDRQGYTGELFF
. TRBJ2-7 TRBV7-3 TGTGCCAGCAGCTTACTACCAAACAGCTACGAGCAGTACTTC CASSLLPNSYEQYF
. TRBJ2-7 TRBV4-3 TGCGCCAGCAGCCAAGATCGTCTGGCAACATCAACGTTTCAGTACTTC CASSQDRLATSTFQYF
. TRBJ1-5 TRBV19 TGTGCCAGTAGTCCTCAGCCAGGGTCTATCCGTAGCAATCAGCCCCAGCATTTT CASSPQPGSIRSNQPQHF
TRBD1 TRBJ1-1 TRBV11-2 TGTGCCAGCAGCCTAACCGTTAACAGGGGGCTGGACACTGAAGCTTTCTTT CASSLTVNRGLDTEAFF
TRBD1 TRBJ2-7 TRBV28 TGTGCCAGCAGTTTGCGACAGGGCCTAATCTACGAGCAGTACTTC CASSLRQGLIYEQYF
TRBD1 TRBJ2-2 TRBV2 TGTGCCAGCAGTGATATCCTGACAGGGATGAACACCGGGGAGCTGTTTTTT CASSDILTGMNTGELFF
. TRBJ2-1 TRBV5-4 TGTGCCAGCAGCTTGGCAGGGTTGAGCTCCTACAATGAGCAGTTCTTC CASSLAGLSSYNEQFF
TRBD2 TRBJ2-2 TRBV7-7 TGTGCTAGCAGCCCCGGGAGGACCGTGAACACCGGGGAGCTGTTTTTT CASSPGRTVNTGELFF
. TRBJ2-2 TRBV18 TGTGCCAGCTCACCCGAGGGTGATTGGGGCACCGGGGAGCTGTTTTTT CASSPEGDWGTGELFF
. TRBJ1-1 TRBV29-1 TGCAGCGTTGATATCGCGATGTCCTCAGCTTTCTTT CSVDIAMSSAFF
TRBD2 TRBJ2-1 TRBV6-5 TGTGCCAGCAGAGTTCTAGCGGGAGTCAGAAATGAGCAGTTCTTC CASRVLAGVRNEQFF
. TRBJ2-7 TRBV6-1 TGTGCCAGCAGTGAAGGGGGCGTTGAGCAGTACTTC CASSEGGVEQYF
. TRBJ1-6 TRBV4-3 TGCGCCAGCAGCCAAGAGTCGGTCGGTAGCGTCTCCTATAATTCACCCCTCCACTTT CASSQESVGSVSYNSPLHF
TRBD1 TRBJ1-1 TRBV7-6 TGTGCCAGCAGCTCCACACAGGGGGCGCGCACTGAAGCTTTCTTT CASSSTQGARTEAFF
. TRBJ1-5 TRBV2 TGTGCCAGCAGTGAATTGCGGACAGAGTATAGCAATCAGCCCCAGCATTTT CASSELRTEYSNQPQHF
TRBD1 TRBJ1-5 TRBV5-1 TGCGCCAGCAGCTCGACAGGGGGCAATCAGCCCCAGCATTTT CASSSTGGNQPQHF
. TRBJ2-7 TRBV14 TGTGCCAGCAGCCAAGAAGTTAGGAGGGGATCCTACGAGCAGTACTTC CASSQEVRRGSYEQYF
. TRBJ2-2 TRBV7-9 TGTGCCAGCAGCCTGGGCCCTATAACCGGGGAGCTGTTTTTT CASSLGPITGELFF
. TRBJ1-1 TRBV19 TGTGCCAGTAGTATAGATCGAAGAGGTTGGAGTGAAGCTTTCTTT CASSIDRRGWSEAFF
. TRBJ1-1 TRBV29-1 TGCAGCGTTAGAGGGACTGAAGCTTTCTTT CSVRGTEAFF
TRBD2 TRBJ2-1 TRBV19 TGTGCCAGTAGTATCGGCTTTTCAGGCGGGAGAGGTTACAATGAGCAGTTCTTC CASSIGFSGGRGYNEQFF
TRBD2 TRBJ2-4 TRBV7-2 TGTGCCAGCAGCTTAGGGGGACTAGCGGGAGGGGAAAACATTCAGTACTTC CASSLGGLAGGENIQYF